This T cell receptor beta chain stems from a study of shared clonotypes between healthy human individuals. Generated by immunoSEQ multiplex PCR, the TCRdb table keeps only in-frame clones and is missing some. The data hold about 470,000 clones, with about four fifths observed a single time. Trimming stripped 0 bases from V and 3 bases from J, with 9 bases between. The CDR3 is 15 amino acids. CDR1 is SGHAT, CDR2 FQNNGV, per germline. Sequenced input: PBMCs. This sequence originates from a woman aged 40-49 years in good health. Some clones in this sample may be carry-over from other donors' samples. The chain couples TRBV11-2 to TRBJ1-5; a weak D match, TRBD1 (5 bases). The CDR3 DNA sequence: TGTGCCAGCAGCTTAGAGGGGACCACCAATCAGCCCCAGCATTTT. This gives the protein CASSLEGTTNQPQHF.